This entry concerns a single T cell receptor beta chain. No antigen is known for it. Within one base of it there is no much larger clone, and no base qualities were kept. The data derive from a study of T cell changes during pregnancy in multiple sclerosis (dated by TCRdb to between 2019 and 2020). About the full investigation: In women with multiple sclerosis, the researchers looked at how the T cell repertoire shifted as pregnancy progressed.

V lost 4 bases and J lost 4 bases; the stretch between them is 10 bases long. Including the terminal cysteine and phenylalanine, the CDR3 comprises 13 residues. CDR3 DNA is the only sequence kept; it has 39 bases, read in frame from the first base. CDR1 is given as PRHDT and CDR2 as FYEKMQ, both from the germline V gene (reference sequence). Receptor amplification or capture employed the immunoSEQ multiplex PCR assay. TCRdb took over this immuneACCESS table, retaining in-frame rearrangements with V and J assigned. Such tables are incomplete; in checked studies, under half of the missing clones stem from an unresolved V gene, and the remainder is unexplained. Across this sample there are approximately 63,000 clones, with about 93% seen only once. The ten biggest clones cover roughly 2.6% of the sample.

The material sequenced was CD8+ T cells from peripheral blood mononuclear cells, taken in the third trimester of pregnancy. The clonotype comes from a female donor with multiple sclerosis, enrolled in a pregnancy study. The V gene is TRBV13 and the J gene is TRBJ2-5, with TRBD2 as a weak D call on 6 bases. The CDR3 region: CASSSGEGETQYF. The nucleotide sequence reads TGTGCCAGCAGCTCGGGAGAAGGAGAGACCCAGTACTTC. When the CDR3 is completed using the reference TRBV13 and TRBJ2-5 genes on either side, the full variable domain is AAGVIQSPRHLIKEKRETATLKCYPIPRHDTVYWYQQGPGQDPQFLISFYEKMQSDKGSIPDRFSAQQFSDYHSELNMSSLELGDSALYFCASSSGEGETQYFGPGTRLLVL.